This TCR beta chain is from a study of blood T cell repertoires in COVID-19. For the study at large: The United States, Italy and Spain provided the acute and convalescent COVID-19 samples. In each case, the material was cDNA or gDNA derived from T cells, B-cell-depleted T cells, or PBMCs.

In germline, CDR1 is LNHDA, CDR2 SQIVND (reference sequence). Trimming stripped 5 bases from V and 5 bases from J, with 19 bases between. The CDR3 length is 17 residues. Original handling: Cell counts per sample came from amplifying reference gene primers. Measured with immunoSEQ multiplex PCR; TCRdb has only the in-frame clones, and not every one. V, J and clone size derive from that table, while D and trimming were established from the DNA sequence. Here the sample spans about 98,000 clones, roughly 82% being singletons. The chain couples TRBV19 to TRBJ1-6, with a weak D call TRBD1 (6 bases). What was sequenced was peripheral blood. The sequence was collected from a man aged 65 to 79 with active or convalescent COVID-19. In DNA form, the CDR3 reads TGTGCCAGTAGTTTCCAACAGGGAACGCGGAATAATTCACCCCTCCACTTT. Its protein is CASSFQQGTRNNSPLHF. The full variable domain, rest sourced from reference TRBV19 and TRBJ1-6, is DGGITQSPKYLFRKEGQNVTLSCEQNLNHDAMYWYRQDPGQGLRLIYYSQIVNDFQKGDIAEGYSVSREKKESFPLTVTSAQKNPTAFYLCASSFQQGTRNNSPLHFGNGTRLTVT.